This T cell receptor beta chain is from a study of T cell clonality in common variable immunodeficiency. CDR1 is GTSNPN and CDR2 is SVGIG in the germline V gene (reference sequence). The CDR3 spans 13 residues. V lost 4 bases and J lost 3; bases outside the gene matches: 5. Sequenced by immunoSEQ multiplex PCR; TCRdb stores in-frame clones only, minus some. The specimen has around 19,000 clones, none found just once. Regarding the study as a whole: CVID subjects shared fewer TCRbeta clones than healthy controls did. Fewer deletions and N-nucleotide insertions were reportedly seen in common variable immunodeficiency TCR beta sequences.

This clone has ten or more counts. Antigen: not known. With the read ending 3 residues before the CDR3 end, the germline J gene is used to fill in that end. The V gene is TRBV30, the J gene TRBJ1-1; TRBD1 matches at 7 bases. The clonotype originates from a human donor with common variable immunodeficiency. Material: peripheral blood mononuclear cells. This CDR3 is CAWKETGYTEAFF. Partial CDR3 DNA: TGTGCCTGGAAAGAGACAGGGTACACTGAA. The complete variable domain, with remaining parts taken from reference TRBV30 and TRBJ1-1, reads SQTIHQWPATLVQPVGSPLSLECTVEGTSNPNLYWYRQAAGRGLQLLFYSVGIGQISSEVPQNLSASRPQDRQFILSSKKLLLSDSGFYLCAWKETGYTEAFFGQGTRLTVV.